This paragraph reports one T cell receptor beta chain. Its antigen is not yet known. Base qualities are missing; no much larger clone stands one base away. These data come from a study of T cells after posttransplantation cyclophosphamide (dated by TCRdb to 2016 to 2017). Regarding the study in general: Using TRB sequencing, the study followed how the T cell repertoire reconstituted after myeloablative bone marrow transplantation in which posttransplantation cyclophosphamide served as GVHD prophylaxis. Blood from all 35 or so PTCy patients who had 1-year posttransplant specimens underwent TRB sequencing. Because TRA and TRB clonality correlated tightly in 10 or so samples, later TCR analyses were limited to TRB. TRB sequencing was also done on up to roughly 3 additional blood samples from 2 to 5.2 years after transplant in 3 patients, and on pretransplant blood from several patients. Public TRB sequences were compared against a database of over 3,600 sequences linked to responses to pathogens, tumor antigens, self-antigens and alloantigens. Samples from 30 to 40 PTCy-treated patients and 15 to 20 related bone marrow donors of those patients were subjected to antigen receptor sequencing.

Beyond this particular receptor, the publication reports: Across about 40 patients, TRB clonality was highly associated with recipient CMV seropositivity and CMV reactivation, and diversity in PTCy patients was similar to diversity in CNI/methotrexate controls. Donor-recipient similarity was low at 1-2 months but increased during the first year, and donor CD8+ memory clones often dominated later blood repertoires. The TRB repertoires of T cells infiltrating skin or GI tract showed only limited overlap with the TRB repertoires of T cells in blood.

TRB sequencing used genomic DNA with the immunoSEQ assay at survey resolution or the hsTCRB kit. Processing in the source paper ran as follows. The immunoSEQ software handled initial read processing, and the LymphoSeq R package was used for repertoire analyses. Clonality was computed as 1 minus normalized Shannon entropy; Gini coefficient was also calculated for each TRB dataset. Phenotypes of unsorted samples were inferred by mapping TRB sequences from sorted subsets of the recipient or donor onto the same recipient's unsorted samples. Entries here come from immuneACCESS through TCRdb and include only in-frame sequences with V and J called. Some clones fail to appear in such tables; in the studies checked, an unresolved V gene covers under half of the shortfall, and the cause of the remainder is unknown. V and J calls plus clone size are reproduced from that table; the DNA served to infer D and trimming. The sample records about 6,900 clones, roughly 79% of which are singletons. The ten largest clonotypes hold approximately 26% of the sample.

V lost 5 bases and J lost 5 bases, and the count of bases not matched to a germline gene is 2. Including cysteine and phenylalanine, the CDR3 has 16 amino acids. This entry keeps only the CDR3 DNA: 48 bases, framed from base 1. The germline V gene (reference sequence) sets CDR1 to SEHNR and CDR2 to FQNEAQ. Peripheral blood samples were provided by related bone marrow donors on the day of marrow donation. Mononuclear cells from peripheral blood and bone marrow were separated by Ficoll-Hypaque density centrifugation and then cryopreserved. CD4+ and CD8+ T cells, including naive and memory subsets, were sorted by FACS on a FACSAria II.

The sequence is built from TRBV7-9 and TRBJ2-2; the junction holds 16 bases that match TRBD2. The receptor's source is a woman between 45 and 65 years old in good health and a related stem cell transplant donor. Sequenced sample: memory CD4+ T cells sorted from blood. The CDR3 in this case is CASSQGLAGGTGELFF. The nucleotide sequence is given as TGTGCCAGCAGCCAGGGACTAGCGGGAGGGACCGGGGAGCTGTTTTTT.